A selection of T cell receptor beta chains follows, all from one sample in a study of Ad26.COV2.S vaccination and SARS-CoV-2 variants. Measured with immunoSEQ multiplex PCR; TCRdb has only the in-frame clones, and not every one. Of about 500,000 clones in the sample, 80% to 90% were seen once. The sequencing used peripheral blood, collected in a trial of Ad26.COV2.S vaccine versus placebo. These receptor sequences come from a person aged 18-60 years who received the Ad26.COV2.S COVID-19 vaccine or a placebo. CDR3s include the opening cysteine and the closing phenylalanine or tryptophan. The order of the fields is D gene, V gene, clone size, CDR3 length, J gene, CDR3 protein, CDR3 DNA. The D gene is left open where the match is weak. Not every row has a clone size; where given, it reads once, few, many or a size class.

.,TRBV2,.,11,TRBJ1-5,CASTREGPQHF,TGTGCCAGCACCCGAGAAGGACCCCAGCATTTT
.,TRBV9,.,18,TRBJ2-2,CASSVSLIGVSNTGELFF,TGTGCCAGCAGCGTTAGTCTGATTGGGGTATCGAACACCGGGGAGCTGTTTTTT
TRBD2,TRBV5-4,once,16,TRBJ2-7,CASSPGRLAGSYEQYF,TGTGCCAGCAGCCCCGGCCGACTAGCAGGTTCCTACGAGCAGTACTTC
.,TRBV20-1,.,11,TRBJ2-7,CSARFGYEQYF,TGCAGTGCTAGATTCGGTTACGAGCAGTACTTC
.,TRBV27,.,14,TRBJ1-1,CASSLYRGTTEAFF,TGTGCCAGCAGTTTATATCGGGGGACCACTGAAGCTTTCTTT
.,TRBV7-2,.,13,TRBJ2-5,CASSLSESETQYF,TGTGCCAGCAGCTTAAGCGAATCAGAGACCCAGTACTTC
.,TRBV30,.,12,TRBJ1-5,CAWSLPNQPQHF,TGTGCCTGGAGTCTTCCCAATCAGCCCCAGCATTTT
.,TRBV19,.,15,TRBJ2-2,CASVRGDSDTGELFF,TGTGCCAGCGTGAGAGGGGATTCGGACACCGGGGAGCTGTTTTTT
TRBD2,TRBV28,.,18,TRBJ2-7,CASSLVGTSGRASYEQYF,TGTGCCAGCAGTTTAGTCGGGACTAGCGGGAGGGCCTCCTACGAGCAGTACTTC
.,TRBV5-1,once,13,TRBJ1-2,CASSLGQGFGYTF,TGCGCCAGCAGCTTGGGGCAGGGGTTTGGCTACACCTTC